The rows below give T cell receptor beta chains drawn from one sample of a study of blood T cell repertoires in COVID-19. The method was immunoSEQ multiplex PCR; TCRdb's version includes in-frame clones alone and lacks a portion of them. The table shows 200,000 to 300,000 clones, with approximately 89% occurring only once. Sequencing used PBMCs or T cells enriched from blood (not recorded which). These receptor sequences come from a woman in her twenties or thirties with acute COVID-19. Both conserved end residues are part of each CDR3. Fields, in order: J gene, clone size, D gene, V gene, CDR3 DNA, CDR3 protein. D genes are given only for firm matches. Size values are once, few and many counts, or a class for expanded clones, and some rows have none.

J gene: TRBJ1-6; clone size: .; D gene: .; V gene: TRBV15; CDR3 DNA: TGTGCCACCAGCAGAGATCCGGGAGTTTTAGACTCACCCCTCCACTTT; CDR3 protein: CATSRDPGVLDSPLHF
J gene: TRBJ1-1; clone size: .; D gene: .; V gene: TRBV29-1; CDR3 DNA: TGCAGCGTTGCGGGGGTATGGGACACTGAAGCTTTCTTT; CDR3 protein: CSVAGVWDTEAFF
J gene: TRBJ2-7; clone size: .; D gene: .; V gene: TRBV15; CDR3 DNA: TGTGCCACCAGCAGAGCCCCCCGCGGGGGCTTCCACGAGCAGTACTTC; CDR3 protein: CATSRAPRGGFHEQYF
J gene: TRBJ1-5; clone size: .; D gene: TRBD1; V gene: TRBV28; CDR3 DNA: TGTGCCAGCGGACAGGGGGCTTATCGCAATCAGCCCCAGCATTTT; CDR3 protein: CASGQGAYRNQPQHF
J gene: TRBJ2-1; clone size: .; D gene: TRBD2; V gene: TRBV7-7; CDR3 DNA: TGTGCCAGCAGCCCTCGACTAGCGGGGGGGCCGATAGGTTCGGAGCAGTTCTTC; CDR3 protein: CASSPRLAGGPIGSEQFF
J gene: TRBJ1-2; clone size: .; D gene: .; V gene: TRBV21-1; CDR3 DNA: TGTGCCAGCAGCAAATGTAGGGACAGGGGTTCCGGTGGCTACACCTTC; CDR3 protein: CASSKCRDRGSGGYTF
J gene: TRBJ2-1; clone size: .; D gene: .; V gene: TRBV7-8; CDR3 DNA: TGTGCCAGCAGCTTTCTCTCCTACAATGAGCAGTTCTTC; CDR3 protein: CASSFLSYNEQFF
J gene: TRBJ1-2; clone size: few; D gene: .; V gene: TRBV6-5; CDR3 DNA: TGTGCCAGCAGTACCCAGGGTGGCTACACCTTC; CDR3 protein: CASSTQGGYTF
J gene: TRBJ2-1; clone size: .; D gene: .; V gene: TRBV2; CDR3 DNA: TGTGCCAGCAGTGCGGCAGGCGCCTACAATGAGCAGTTCTTC; CDR3 protein: CASSAAGAYNEQFF
J gene: TRBJ1-5; clone size: .; D gene: .; V gene: TRBV27; CDR3 DNA: TGTGCCAGCAGTTTAGGCAGGGGACGGCAGCCCCAGCATTTT; CDR3 protein: CASSLGRGRQPQHF
J gene: TRBJ1-1; clone size: .; D gene: .; V gene: TRBV7-9; CDR3 DNA: TGTGCCAGCAGCTTAGACCGAGGGACTGAAGCTTTCTTT; CDR3 protein: CASSLDRGTEAFF
J gene: TRBJ2-7; clone size: .; D gene: .; V gene: TRBV5-6; CDR3 DNA: TGTGCCAGCAGCTTGGGCCAGGGTCCCTACGAGCAGTACTTC; CDR3 protein: CASSLGQGPYEQYF
J gene: TRBJ2-3; clone size: few; D gene: TRBD2; V gene: TRBV2; CDR3 DNA: TGTGCCAGCCGGCTAGCGGGGAGGACAGATACGCAGTATTTT; CDR3 protein: CASRLAGRTDTQYF
J gene: TRBJ2-2; clone size: .; D gene: .; V gene: TRBV10-1; CDR3 DNA: TGCGCCAGCAGTTCGGTTACGGGGGAGCTGTTTTTT; CDR3 protein: CASSSVTGELFF
J gene: TRBJ2-5; clone size: .; D gene: TRBD1; V gene: TRBV2; CDR3 DNA: TGTGCCAGCAGTGGCGGGACAGGGGAAGAGACCCAGTACTTC; CDR3 protein: CASSGGTGEETQYF
J gene: TRBJ2-7; clone size: .; D gene: TRBD2; V gene: TRBV7-6; CDR3 DNA: TGTGCCAGCAGCTTAGGAAGCGGGGGGGCTGGGGAGCAGTACTTC; CDR3 protein: CASSLGSGGAGEQYF
J gene: TRBJ2-3; clone size: .; D gene: .; V gene: TRBV29-1; CDR3 DNA: TGCAGCTATACAGGTGCAGATACGCAGTATTTT; CDR3 protein: CSYTGADTQYF
J gene: TRBJ1-4; clone size: .; D gene: TRBD1; V gene: TRBV5-1; CDR3 DNA: TGCGCCAGCAGCTTGTCAGGGGGCAATATCGTAGGTGAAAAACTGTTTTTT; CDR3 protein: CASSLSGGNIVGEKLFF
J gene: TRBJ1-1; clone size: .; D gene: TRBD1; V gene: TRBV18; CDR3 DNA: TGTGCCAGCTCACCAGCCGGGACAGAGAACACTGAAGCTTTCTTT; CDR3 protein: CASSPAGTENTEAFF
J gene: TRBJ2-3; clone size: few; D gene: TRBD2; V gene: TRBV10-2; CDR3 DNA: TGCGCCAGCAGTTATTTTAACGGGGGGGCCACAGATACGCAGTATTTT; CDR3 protein: CASSYFNGGATDTQYF
J gene: TRBJ1-2; clone size: .; D gene: TRBD1; V gene: TRBV5-6; CDR3 DNA: TGTGCCAGCACCTTGGACAGGGGACTTGGCTACACCTTC; CDR3 protein: CASTLDRGLGYTF
J gene: TRBJ1-1; clone size: .; D gene: TRBD1; V gene: TRBV28; CDR3 DNA: TGTGCCAGCAGCCCCAGACAGGGGCCCATGAACACTGAAGCTTTCTTT; CDR3 protein: CASSPRQGPMNTEAFF
J gene: TRBJ2-3; clone size: once; D gene: .; V gene: TRBV5-1; CDR3 DNA: TGCGCCAGCAGCTTGGCCTCCCCCTACACAGATACGCAGTATTTT; CDR3 protein: CASSLASPYTDTQYF
J gene: TRBJ2-5; clone size: .; D gene: TRBD2; V gene: TRBV25-1; CDR3 DNA: TGTGCCAGCAGTGCCAAAATCGGGGGGAAGGAGGAGACCCAGTACTTC; CDR3 protein: CASSAKIGGKEETQYF
J gene: TRBJ1-5; clone size: .; D gene: .; V gene: TRBV30; CDR3 DNA: TGTGCCTGGAGTGTAGCTGGTCTCGTGGCCCAGCATTTT; CDR3 protein: CAWSVAGLVAQHF
J gene: TRBJ1-5; clone size: once; D gene: TRBD1; V gene: TRBV28; CDR3 DNA: TGTGCCAGCAGCCTGACAGGGGGCAATCAGCCCCAGCATTTT; CDR3 protein: CASSLTGGNQPQHF
J gene: TRBJ1-4; clone size: .; D gene: .; V gene: TRBV3-1/TRBV3-2; CDR3 DNA: TGTGCCAGCAGCCAAAGCGAGGCTGGGGAAAAACTGTTTTTT; CDR3 protein: CASSQSEAGEKLFF
J gene: TRBJ2-1; clone size: .; D gene: TRBD1; V gene: TRBV14; CDR3 DNA: TGTGCCAGCAGCCCCCGGACAGGGGCCTGGCGGGGGGAGCAGTTCTTC; CDR3 protein: CASSPRTGAWRGEQFF
J gene: TRBJ1-1; clone size: .; D gene: .; V gene: TRBV5-1; CDR3 DNA: TGCGCCAGCAGCCTGGGCAGGGGCGCTGAAGCTTTCTTT; CDR3 protein: CASSLGRGAEAFF
J gene: TRBJ2-1; clone size: .; D gene: TRBD2; V gene: TRBV30; CDR3 DNA: TGTGCCTGTACGACTAGCGGGGGGGCCGATGAGCAGTTCTTC; CDR3 protein: CACTTSGGADEQFF
J gene: TRBJ2-7; clone size: .; D gene: TRBD1; V gene: TRBV14; CDR3 DNA: TGTGCCAGCAGCCAATTAGGGACAGGGGTCTACGAGCAGTACTTC; CDR3 protein: CASSQLGTGVYEQYF
J gene: TRBJ2-7; clone size: .; D gene: TRBD1; V gene: TRBV2; CDR3 DNA: TGTGCCAGCAGTGGCAGGGGGCTAAATTACGAGCAGTACTTC; CDR3 protein: CASSGRGLNYEQYF
J gene: TRBJ1-2; clone size: .; D gene: .; V gene: TRBV10-3; CDR3 DNA: TGTGCCATCAGTTTAAACTCGATGGGCTCACCTTATGGCTACACCTTC; CDR3 protein: CAISLNSMGSPYGYTF
J gene: TRBJ1-2; clone size: .; D gene: .; V gene: TRBV3-1/TRBV3-2; CDR3 DNA: TGTGCCAGCAGCCAAGGCGATGGCTACACCTTC; CDR3 protein: CASSQGDGYTF
J gene: TRBJ2-7; clone size: .; D gene: .; V gene: TRBV7-9; CDR3 DNA: TGTGCCAGCAGCTCCCTTAACTCCTACGAGCAGTACTTC; CDR3 protein: CASSSLNSYEQYF